A single sample gave rise to the 5 T cell receptor beta chains below, sequenced in a study of T cells in Graves' hyperthyroidism and ophthalmopathy (dated by TCRdb to the late 2010s). The library was generated by multiplex PCR. Data came from an Illumina HiSeq 2000. The TCR beta CDR3 regions were amplified from the RNA transcripts. A first-round RT-PCR of the TCR CDR3 used the HTBI primer set with the Qiagen OneStep RT-PCR kit. The raw public data were reprocessed by TCRdb itself: fastp quality trimming at Q25, MiXCR clonotype calling, in-frame beta chains only. Entries that share a CDR3 protein sequence are merged under the most common genes and DNA. This sample gives around 400,000 distinct CDR3 sequences in total; around 15% of them show up just once. Of the sample, roughly 19% falls within the top ten clones. The sequenced sample was blood. These receptors were obtained from a woman aged 55-70 years with Graves' ophthalmopathy.

The chain has TRBV19 and TRBJ2-5; 7 nucleotides agree with TRBD1. This CDR3 has 14 residues. Germline trimming cut 4 bases from V and 2 bases from J; bases unmatched to any gene: 4. Germline V gene sequence: CDR1 LNHDA, CDR2 SQIVND (reference sequence). In DNA, the CDR3 is TGTGCCAGTAGTAACTACAGGGGACAAGAGACCCAGTACTTC. It translates to CASSNYRGQETQYF.

This clonotype was counted many times. Germline and junction disagree at one end, which may indicate a read error. The chain carries TRBV18 and TRBJ2-7; 12 bases align to TRBD1. The CDR3 sequence is 15 residues long. Germline V gene lookup returns CDR1 KGHSH and CDR2 LQKENI. CDR3 residues: CASSSPGQGAHEQYF. CDR3 in DNA: TGTGCCAGCTCATCACCGGGACAGGGGGCCCACGAGCAGTACTTC.

This clonotype was seen repeatedly, ten times or more. The rearrangement links TRBV2 to TRBJ2-1; 11 bases line up with TRBD2. The CDR3 loop spans 16 amino acids. Germline values: CDR1 SNHLY, CDR2 FYNNEI. V trimming: 4 bases; J trimming: 7 bases; junction bases outside the gene matches: 9. This chain's CDR3 is CASSGGSGRAWNEQFF. Written as DNA, the CDR3 is TGTGCCAGCAGTGGGGGTAGCGGGAGGGCCTGGAATGAGCAGTTCTTC. The full variable domain, its missing parts supplied by reference TRBV2 and TRBJ2-1, is EPEVTQTPSHQVTQMGQEVILRCVPISNHLYFYWYRQILGQKVEFLVSFYNNEISEKSEIFDDQFSVERPDGSNFTLKIRSTKLEDSAMYFCASSGGSGRAWNEQFFGPGTRLTVL.

In its sample, this clonotype was seen many times. This chain links TRBV2 with TRBJ1-5; D is possibly TRBD1 (6 bases). Per the germline V gene, CDR1 is SNHLY and CDR2 is FYNNEI. V was shortened by 7 bases and J by 2 bases, with 15 bases between the two germline ends. This CDR3 has 15 amino acids. The CDR3 sequence is CASTRVRQGNQPQHF. The CDR3 nucleotides read TGTGCCAGCACCCGAGTCAGACAGGGCAATCAGCCCCAGCATTTT.

V gene TRBV18 combines with J gene TRBJ2-5, with 10 nucleotides matching TRBD1. Germline assignment: CDR1 KGHSH and CDR2 LQKENI. The CDR3 runs 16 residues. V was pared by 3 bases and J by 5 bases, with 9 bases of the junction left unmatched. Here the CDR3 DNA reads TGTGCCAGCTCACCCTCGGGACAGGGGCTGGCGGAGACCCAGTACTTC. Translating gives CASSPSGQGLAETQYF. The full variable domain, in which reference TRBV18 and TRBJ2-5 provide the parts outside the CDR3, is NAGVMQNPRHLVRRRGQEARLRCSPMKGHSHVYWYRQLPEEGLKFMVYLQKENIIDESGMPKERFSAEFPKEGPSILRIQQVVRGDSAAYFCASSPSGQGLAETQYFGPGTRLLVL.